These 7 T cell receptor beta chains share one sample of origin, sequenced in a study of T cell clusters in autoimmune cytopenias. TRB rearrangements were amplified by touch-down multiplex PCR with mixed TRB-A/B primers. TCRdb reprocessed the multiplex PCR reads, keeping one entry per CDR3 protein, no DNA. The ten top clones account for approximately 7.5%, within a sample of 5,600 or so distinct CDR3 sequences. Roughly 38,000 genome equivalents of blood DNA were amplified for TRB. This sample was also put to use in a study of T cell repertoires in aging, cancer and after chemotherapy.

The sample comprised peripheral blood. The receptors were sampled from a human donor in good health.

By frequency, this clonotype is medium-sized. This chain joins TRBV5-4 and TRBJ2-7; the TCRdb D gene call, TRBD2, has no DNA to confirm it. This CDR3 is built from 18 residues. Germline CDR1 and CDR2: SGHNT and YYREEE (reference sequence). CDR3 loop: CASSPPGRGSLGAYEQYF.

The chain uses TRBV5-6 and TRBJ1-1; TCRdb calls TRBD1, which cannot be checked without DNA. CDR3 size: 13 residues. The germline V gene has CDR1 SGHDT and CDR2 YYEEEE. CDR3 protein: CASSLAGDSEAFF. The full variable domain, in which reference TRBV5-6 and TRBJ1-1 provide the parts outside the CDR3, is DAGVTQSPTHLIKTRGQQVTLRCSPKSGHDTVSWYQQALGQGPQFIFQYYEEEERQRGNFPDRFSGHQFPNYSSELNVNALLLGDSALYLCASSLAGDSEAFFGQGTRLTVV.

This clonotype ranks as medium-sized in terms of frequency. This CDR3 is CASSPLDITPDTQYF. The chain joins TRBV18 to TRBJ2-3. CDR1 and CDR2 from the germline V gene are KGHSH and LQKENI. This CDR3 contains 15 residues.

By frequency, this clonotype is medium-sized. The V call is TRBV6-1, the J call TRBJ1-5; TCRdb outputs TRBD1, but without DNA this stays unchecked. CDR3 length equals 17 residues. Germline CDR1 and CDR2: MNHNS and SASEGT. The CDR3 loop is CASSPLQQGSSNQPQHF.

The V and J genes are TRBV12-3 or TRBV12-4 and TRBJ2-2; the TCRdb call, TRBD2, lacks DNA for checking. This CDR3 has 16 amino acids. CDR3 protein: CASSFSRGARTGELFF.

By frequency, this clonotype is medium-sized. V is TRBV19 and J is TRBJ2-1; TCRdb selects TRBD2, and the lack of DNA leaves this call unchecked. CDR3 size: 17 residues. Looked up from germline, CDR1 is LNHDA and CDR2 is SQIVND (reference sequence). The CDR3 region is CASSEVGSGTSYNEQFF.

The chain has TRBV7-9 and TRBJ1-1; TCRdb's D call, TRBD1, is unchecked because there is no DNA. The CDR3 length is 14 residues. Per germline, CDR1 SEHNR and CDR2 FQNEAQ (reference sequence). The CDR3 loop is CASSFDRVNTEAFF.